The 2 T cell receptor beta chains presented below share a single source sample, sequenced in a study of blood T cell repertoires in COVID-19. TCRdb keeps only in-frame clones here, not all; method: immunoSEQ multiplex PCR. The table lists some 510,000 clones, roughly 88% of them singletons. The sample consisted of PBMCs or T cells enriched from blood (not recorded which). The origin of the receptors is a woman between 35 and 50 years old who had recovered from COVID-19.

CDR3 residues: CAISEFGNTEAFF. The CDR3 DNA follows: TGTGCCATCAGTGAGTTCGGGAACACTGAAGCTTTCTTT. The J gene is TRBJ1-1, the V gene TRBV10-3; no reliable D call. This CDR3 has 13 amino acids. Per germline, CDR1 ENHRY and CDR2 SYGVKD. V was trimmed by 1 base and J by 1 base, leaving 4 bases between them.

For the CDR3, the DNA is TGTGCCAGCAGCAGTGACAGGGTTGATCAGCCCCAGCATTTT. This translates into CASSSDRVDQPQHF. This rearrangement joins TRBV2 to TRBJ1-5, with TRBD1 matching over 7 bases. V was pared by 6 bases and J by 5 bases, with 7 bases of the junction left unmatched. The CDR3 is made up of 14 amino acids. CDR1 and CDR2 from the germline V gene are SNHLY and FYNNEI.